These 29 T cell receptor delta chains share one sample of origin, sequenced in a study of gamma-delta T cells after stem cell transplantation. TCRdb called clones from the RT-PCR reads again using CATT. The profile shows around 2,500 delta-chain clones, 20% to 25% of them singletons. Input material: gamma-delta T cells. The receptors were sampled from a human donor. It is not recorded whose cells these are; they may come from a transplant donor.

Within the sample, this clone is medium-sized. The chain employs TRDV3 and TRDJ1; 13 positions match TRDD3. The V gene end was trimmed by 4 bases and the J gene end by 6 bases; junction bases not matched to a gene: 14. From germline, CDR1 is TVYSNPD and CDR2 GDNSRS (reference sequence). The CDR3 extends over 16 amino acids. In DNA, the CDR3 is TGTGCCTGGATTACTGGGGGATACGCTACGGCGAATAAACTCATCTTT. This codes for CAWITGGYATANKLIF.

No call was made for the V gene; the J gene is TRDJ1; TRDD3 is the table's D call and was not checked against the DNA. This CDR3 has 23 residues. CDR3 DNA sequence: TGTGCTGGGTCGCCCCCCCCCTATGGTCGTACTGGGGGATACGTATCGTACACCGATAAACTCATCTTT. Translated, it gives CAGSPPPYGRTGGYVSYTDKLIF.

The chain carries TRDV3 and TRDJ1; 12 bases fit TRDD3. V was pared by 4 bases and J by 3 bases, with 12 bases of the junction left unmatched. The CDR3 is 16 amino acids. Germline V lookup: CDR1 TVYSNPD, CDR2 GDNSRS (reference sequence). The chain's CDR3 is CAYRPTLGDTSDKLIF. DNA of the CDR3: TGTGCCTATCGACCTACGCTGGGGGATACGTCCGATAAACTCATCTTT.

In this sample, this clone turned up once. A far larger clone is one base from this, pointing to a likely read error. The CDR3, as DNA: TGTGCCTGTGACACGCCCTGGGGGATCCAATCGCACACCGATAAACTCATCTTT. Protein: CACDTPWGIQSHTDKLIF. The chain carries TRDV2 and TRDJ1; 9 bases are a match to TRDD3. J lost 0 bases, V lost 1 base, and 11 bases had no gene match. This CDR3 spans 18 amino acids. The V gene's germline CDR1 is GEAIGNYY and CDR2 EKD.

This clone was found a few times. The chain combines TRDV1 with TRDJ1; TRDD2 or TRDD3 may be the D gene (9 bases each). Looked up from germline, CDR1 is TSWWSYY and CDR2 is QGS. This CDR3 region has 25 residues. Trimming removed 3 bases at V and 0 bases at J, with 41 bases between. In DNA form, the CDR3 reads TGTGCTCTTGGGGACCGCCTTCCTACGATAGGGCTGGGGATACGCGCCCAAACTTACACCGATAAACTCATCTTT. Its protein product is CALGDRLPTIGLGIRAQTYTDKLIF.

This clone counts as medium-sized. The chain carries TRDV1 and TRDJ1; 7 positions agree with TRDD3. This CDR3 has 20 residues. The V gene end was trimmed by 4 bases and the J gene end by 0 bases; junction bases not matched to a gene: 20. Germline-derived CDR1 and CDR2 are TSWWSYY and QGS. The CDR3: CALGVTSGPLYWGNTDKLIF. The CDR3, as DNA: TGTGCTCTTGGGGTCACGTCGGGTCCGCTGTACTGGGGAAACACCGATAAACTCATCTTT.

This rearrangement joins TRDV1 to TRDJ1, with 10 bases identical to TRDD3. CDR1 is TSWWSYY, CDR2 QGS, per germline. V was pared by 4 bases and J by 1 base, with 15 bases of the junction left unmatched. This CDR3 comprises 19 residues. The CDR3 nucleotides read TGTGCTCTTGGGGGCTCTTCCTACGGGGGATACGCCGTCACCGATAAACTCATCTTT. Its translation is CALGGSSYGGYAVTDKLIF.

V usage is TRDV1 and J usage is TRDJ1, with 9 bases that match TRDD3. Germline V lookup: CDR1 TSWWSYY, CDR2 QGS. The trim removed 5 bases at V and 0 bases at J, leaving 16 bases unmatched. This CDR3 is built from 19 residues. The CDR3 sequence: CALGKVGTKGDTYTDKLIF. The DNA of the CDR3 is TGTGCTCTTGGGAAAGTTGGGACGAAGGGGGATACTTACACCGATAAACTCATCTTT.

This clone is categorized as large (0.1 to 1%). The V and J genes are TRDV1 and TRDJ1; D unclear. The CDR3 has 13 residues. Germline V CDR1 and CDR2: TSWWSYY, QGS. V was pared by 2 bases and J by 0 bases, with 4 bases between. The CDR3 DNA sequence: TGTGCTCTTGGGGAAGTCTACACCGATAAACTCATCTTT. Translated, it gives CALGEVYTDKLIF.

On this clone: The likely explanation is a read error, given a far larger clone one base away. The sample holds other DNA sequences that translate to the same CDR3. The V and J genes are TRDV2 and TRDJ1, with D perhaps being TRDD2 or TRDD3 (5 bases each). This CDR3 is built from 17 residues. Germline values: CDR1 GEAIGNYY, CDR2 EKD. The DNA for the CDR3 is TGTGCCTGTGACCCGATACTTCCCGACGGGGTAACCGATAAACTCATCTTC. Encoded protein: CACDPILPDGVTDKLIF.

This clone is a singleton in its sample. The chain is built from TRDV1 and TRDJ1; 8 nucleotides line up with TRDD3. Germline V gene data show CDR1 as TSWWSYY and CDR2 as QGS. The CDR3 contains 28 residues. V lost 2 bases to trimming and J lost 0 bases; unmatched junction nucleotides: 41. As DNA, the CDR3 is TGTGCTCTTGGGGAATTCAACCTACTTGCCCTTATTTCTGGGGGACTTCACACCCGCCCCGAGTACACCGATAAACTCATCTTT. Its protein product is CALGEFNLLALISGGLHTRPEYTDKLIF.

Remarks on this clone: Being one base from a much bigger clone, this may be a read error. The J gene is TRDJ1, the V gene TRDV1; 7 bases align to TRDD3. This CDR3 spans 30 amino acids. CDR1 is TSWWSYY, CDR2 QGS, per germline. CDR3 protein: CALGERALVGVPFASRTGALGGTYTEKLIF. The CDR3 DNA follows: TGTGCTCTTGGGGAACGGGCGTTGGTTGGAGTTCCGTTTGCCTCTCGTACTGGGGCCCTCGGGGGGACCTACACCGAAAAACTCATCTTT.

This clone turned up a few times. For this DNA, TCRdb reports the protein of a much larger clone, which diverges at residue 4, most likely from a read error; the protein presented here is translated directly from the DNA. The CDR3 coding sequence is TGTGCTCTTGAGAACTGGGTTCCCACCGGGGTCCTTACTGGGGGATATAACGATAAACTCATCTTT. As protein: CALENWVPTGVLTGGYNDKLIF. The chain is built from TRDV1 and TRDJ1; 11 bases match TRDD3. Germline trimming cut 7 bases from V and 4 bases from J; bases unmatched to any gene: 29. Germline V gives CDR1 TSWWSYY, CDR2 QGS. The CDR3 covers 22 residues.

With respect to this clone: The protein in TCRdb stems from a much larger clone and differs at residue 8 from this DNA's translation, likely a read error; here the protein is translated from the DNA. The V gene is TRDV1, the J gene TRDJ1, with 9 bases fitting TRDD3. CDR1 is TSWWSYY and CDR2 is QGS in the germline V gene. The CDR3 is 22 amino acids. J gave up 8 bases and V 4 bases, and 32 bases lay outside the gene matches. CDR3 in DNA: TGTGCTCTTGGGGTCACTGTTGGGTACTGGGGGACTGACGAAAATGAAAAGCAAAAACTCATCTTT. Amino acids: CALGVTVGYWGTDENEKQKLIF.

As regards this clone: This probably arose from a read error, given a far larger clone one base away. The chain uses TRDV1 and TRDJ1; 12 bases are shared with TRDD3. Per the germline V gene, CDR1 is TSWWSYY and CDR2 is QGS. This CDR3 comprises 18 residues. V shed 4 bases and J 9 bases; nucleotides not matched to a gene: 18. Here the CDR3 DNA reads TGTGCTCTTGGGGTTCCCTCGGTACTGGGGGATACATTACATGAACTCATCTTT. Translating gives CALGVPSVLGDTLHELIF.

Regarding this clone: Germline is not matched at one junction end, which may reflect a read error. This specimen includes other DNA sequences encoding the same CDR3. This chain joins TRDV2 and TRDJ1, with TRDD3 matching over 8 bases. Germline V gene data show CDR1 as GEAIGNYY and CDR2 as EKD. The CDR3 covers 18 residues. The DNA for the CDR3 is TGCGCCTGCGACACCGTGGTAAAGACTGGGGGGAACACCGATAAACTCATCTTT. Amino acid sequence: CACDTVVKTGGNTDKLIF.

This clone was seen a handful of times. Additional DNA sequences in this sample encode the identical CDR3. The chain links TRDV1 to TRDJ1; TRDD3 matches at 13 bases. This CDR3 contains 28 residues. The V segment lost 4 bases and the J segment 0 bases; nucleotides outside the gene matches: 38. Germline CDR1 and CDR2: TSWWSYY and QGS. CDR3 residues: CALGALPFSYTDPRLGDTRIWYTDKLIF. The CDR3 nucleotides are TGTGCTCTTGGGGCTCTCCCCTTTTCCTACACAGATCCCAGACTGGGGGATACGCGTATATGGTACACCGATAAACTCATCTTT.

This clone was picked up a small number of times. The J gene is TRDJ1, the V gene TRDV1, with D maybe TRDD3 (6 bases). Germline loops: CDR1 TSWWSYY, CDR2 QGS. The length of the CDR3 is 18 residues. V was pared by 2 bases and J by 1 base, with 20 bases between. CDR3 nucleotide sequence: TGTGCTCTTGGGGAATGCTGGGGCCCAACGGCGGTCACCGATAAACTCATCTTT. Its translation is CALGECWGPTAVTDKLIF.

Comments on this clone: A far larger clone is one base from this, pointing to a likely read error. At the DNA level, this CDR3 is encoded by other sequences in the same sample as well. The chain combines TRDV1 with TRDJ1, with 12 bases identical to TRDD3. The germline CDR1 and CDR2 sequences are TSWWSYY and QGS. The CDR3 sequence is 18 residues long. J lost 8 bases, V lost 4 bases, and 17 bases had no gene match. CDR3 sequence reads: CALGVPSVLGDTLHKLIF. In DNA, the CDR3 is TGTGCTCTTGGGGTTCCCTCGGTACTGGGGGATACATTACACAAACTCATCTTT.

This clone was seen more than once but under ten times. This chain joins TRDV1 and TRDJ1; 8 bases map to TRDD3. V was pared by 6 bases and J by 2 bases, with 29 bases of the junction left unmatched. CDR3 length: 22 residues. Germline-derived CDR1 and CDR2 are TSWWSYY and QGS. CDR3: CALGAERRILLGVEEETDKLIF. CDR3 sequence (DNA): TGTGCTCTTGGCGCCGAACGTCGGATTCTACTGGGGGTAGAAGAGGAAACCGATAAACTCATCTTT.

Judged by abundance, this clone is medium-sized. The V and J genes are TRDV1 and TRDJ1; TRDD3 agrees at 10 bases. The germline gives CDR1 TSWWSYY, CDR2 QGS. After removal of 1 base from V and 8 bases from J, the junction contained 19 bases not matched to a gene. CDR3 length equals 19 residues. In nucleotides, the CDR3 is TGTGCTCTTGGGGAACCAGGCCTTCCCCCTTACTGGGGGATTGAGAAACTCATCTTT. Encoded protein: CALGEPGLPPYWGIEKLIF.

About this clone itself: A far more abundant clone sits one base away, making this likely a read error. In DNA, the CDR3 is TGTGCTCTTGGGGCCCCTACCCTATTCCTTACGAAGGAAGTCAGGTGGGGGATACGCGACGCAAACGATAAACTCATCTTT. Protein product: CALGAPTLFLTKEVRWGIRDANDKLIF. The J gene is TRDJ1, the V gene TRDV1; TRDD3 agrees at 11 bases. With V trimmed by 4 bases and J by 4 bases, 41 bases remained unmatched. Germline CDR1 TSWWSYY, CDR2 QGS. The CDR3 extends over 27 amino acids.

Turning to this clone: A single base separates this from a much larger clone, so it may be a read error. The V call is TRDV1, the J call TRDJ1; 7 bases align to TRDD3. Per the germline V gene, CDR1 is TSWWSYY and CDR2 is QGS. The CDR3 is made up of 30 amino acids. V shed 1 base, J shed 0 bases, and the junction held 47 bases outside the gene matches. The CDR3 sequence: CALGERALVGVPLASRTGALGGTYTDKLIF. CDR3 DNA: TGTGCTCTTGGGGAACGGGCGTTGGTTGGAGTTCCGCTTGCCTCTCGTACTGGGGCCCTCGGGGGGACCTACACCGATAAACTCATCTTT.

This sequence joins TRDV1 and TRDJ1; tentatively, D is TRDD2 (5 bases). This CDR3 has 22 residues. V was trimmed by 5 bases and J by 0 bases, leaving 34 bases between them. CDR1 is TSWWSYY, CDR2 QGS, per germline. The CDR3 reads CALGRQFPTREPWPLYTDKLIF. In nucleotides, the CDR3 is TGTGCTCTTGGGCGACAATTCCCTACTAGGGAACCCTGGCCCCTGTACACCGATAAACTCATCTTT.

In its sample, this clone is medium-sized. This chain uses TRDV1 with TRDJ1; D might be TRDD3 (6 bases). This CDR3 contains 22 residues. Germline CDR1 TSWWSYY, CDR2 QGS. The V end was cut by 0 bases, the J end by 0 bases, with 29 bases between. CDR3 sequence (DNA): TGTGCTCTTGGGGAACTAAGTATCTTATCTTACCCCCGGGGGACGTACACCGATAAACTCATCTTT. This codes for CALGELSILSYPRGTYTDKLIF.

The J gene is TRDJ1, the V gene TRDV1; D possibly matches TRDD2 or TRDD3 (9 bases each). The CDR3 runs to 22 residues. V lost 4 bases and J lost 0, with 33 bases in between. Germline assignment: CDR1 TSWWSYY and CDR2 QGS. The CDR3 reads CALGGLPTGDTGERGYTDKLIF. The CDR3, as DNA: TGTGCTCTTGGGGGCCTTCCTACAGGGGATACGGGAGAGAGGGGGTACACCGATAAACTCATCTTT.

This clone was picked up a small number of times. The identical CDR3 is also encoded by other nucleotide sequences in the sample. The chain couples TRDV1 to TRDJ1; 9 bases are a match to TRDD3. The junction had 58 bases not matched to a gene; V was cut back by 1 base and J by 1 base. The germline V gene has CDR1 TSWWSYY and CDR2 QGS. There are 34 residues in the CDR3. This chain's CDR3 is CALGEPLLPPKLGDPIQRSASPPFLNRSTDKLIF. CDR3 nucleotides: TGTGCTCTTGGGGAACCCCTCCTCCCCCCTAAGCTGGGGGATCCGATCCAAAGGTCCGCCTCACCCCCCTTCCTTAATCGAAGCACCGATAAACTCATCTTT.

This clone is categorized as medium-sized. The rearrangement joins TRDV1 to TRDJ2, with TRDD3 matching 10 bases. The CDR3 is made up of 20 amino acids. Germline-derived CDR1 and CDR2 are TSWWSYY and QGS. J gave up 0 bases and V 2 bases, and 12 bases lay outside the gene matches. CDR3 nucleotide sequence: TGTGCTCTTGGGGAAGTCTATTCCGGGGGATACGCAGCTTTGACAGCACAACTCTTCTTT. This codes for CALGEVYSGGYAALTAQLFF.

This clone was seen more than once but under ten times. It differs at one base from a far larger clone, so likely a read error. Other DNA sequences in this sample translate to the same CDR3. The rearrangement joins TRDV1 to TRDJ1; D is uncertain. Trimming removed 3 bases at V and 11 bases at J, with 10 bases between. The CDR3 consists of 11 residues. The germline gives CDR1 TSWWSYY, CDR2 QGS. DNA for the CDR3: TGTGCTCTTGGGGACCGTAAGAAGCTCATCTTT. The encoded protein is CALGDRKKLIF.